Listed below are T cell receptor beta chains from one sample, sequenced in a study of T cells after yellow fever vaccination. TCRdb re-derived calls from the 5' RACE reads in MiXCR, one entry per CDR3 protein. The sample carries more than 95,000 distinct CDR3 sequences, under 9% recorded once. Specimen: CD8+ T cells sorted from PBMCs, collected on the day of the yellow fever booster vaccination. These TCRs come from a man younger than 35 who received the YFV17D yellow fever vaccine. CDR3s include the opening cysteine and the closing phenylalanine or tryptophan. A D gene is named only where the DNA matches it firmly. Clone size is not always given. Where it is, it says once, few, many or a class for expanded clones.

TRBD1,few,TRBJ2-3,TRBV5-4,CASSLISRGLTDTQYF,TGTGCCAGCAGCTTGATTTCGAGGGGGCTTACAGATACGCAGTATTTT
TRBD1,few,TRBJ1-1,TRBV4-3,CASSQENVHRGSNTEAFF,TGCGCCAGCAGCCAAGAGAATGTTCACAGGGGGTCGAACACTGAAGCTTTCTTT
-,-,TRBJ2-7,TRBV4-3,CASSQDGQGGYEQYF,TGCGCCAGCAGCCAAGACGGGCAGGGGGGCTACGAGCAGTACTTC
-,-,TRBJ2-5,TRBV5-1,CASARKGGFGETQYF,TGCGCCAGCGCAAGAAAGGGGGGGTTTGGAGAGACCCAGTACTTC
-,few,TRBJ2-7,TRBV29-1,CSVVQALGGEQYF,TGCAGCGTGGTACAGGCCCTCGGGGGCGAGCAGTACTTC
TRBD1,many,TRBJ2-1,TRBV5-1,CASSLGPRDRSYNEQFF,TGCGCCAGCAGCTTGGGACCCCGGGACAGGTCCTACAATGAGCAGTTCTTC
-,-,TRBJ2-2,TRBV7-9,CASTGAENTGELFF,TGTGCCAGCACCGGTGCAGAGAACACCGGGGAGCTGTTTTTT
-,-,TRBJ1-6,TRBV6-5,CASSYGQVYNSPLHF,TGTGCCAGCAGTTACGGCCAGGTGTATAATTCACCCCTCCACTTT
-,few,TRBJ2-5,TRBV29-1,CSVEPENRETQYF,TGCAGCGTTGAACCCGAAAACAGGGAGACCCAGTACTTC
-,-,TRBJ1-2,TRBV29-1,CSVSLGSGLNYGYTF,TGCAGCGTTTCCCTTGGATCAGGGCTTAACTATGGCTACACCTTC
-,-,TRBJ1-2,TRBV10-3,CAISDRQNYGYTF,TGTGCCATCAGTGATCGACAGAACTATGGCTACACCTTC
-,-,TRBJ2-3,TRBV20-1,CSAWAGGQYF,TGCAGTGCTTGGGCCGGGGGGCAGTATTTT
TRBD2,many,TRBJ2-3,TRBV19,CASKPGTSGTDTQYF,TGTGCCAGTAAGCCCGGGACTAGCGGTACAGATACGCAGTATTTT
TRBD1,-,TRBJ1-5,TRBV12-3/TRBV12-4,CASSALQGNQPQHF,TGTGCCAGCAGTGCATTACAGGGGAATCAGCCCCAGCATTTT
-,-,TRBJ2-6,TRBV7-2,CASSQATSGANVLTF,TGTGCCAGCAGCCAGGCCACCTCTGGGGCCAACGTCCTGACTTTC
-,few,TRBJ1-6,TRBV27,CASRAEVANSPLHF,TGTGCCAGCAGGGCCGAGGTCGCCAATTCACCCCTCCACTTT
TRBD2,few,TRBJ2-7,TRBV13,CASSYSGTPHYEQYF,TGTGCCAGCAGTTACAGCGGGACGCCTCACTACGAGCAGTACTTC
-,few,TRBJ2-3,TRBV5-1,CASSLGIEGPTDTQYF,TGCGCCAGCAGTCTTGGAATAGAAGGCCCCACAGATACGCAGTATTTT
-,few,TRBJ1-2,TRBV6-5,CASSYRADYGYTF,TGTGCCAGCAGTTACAGGGCGGACTATGGCTACACCTTC
TRBD1,many,TRBJ2-2,TRBV12-3/TRBV12-4,CASSPNRGDTGELFF,TGTGCCAGCAGCCCCAACAGGGGAGACACCGGGGAGCTGTTTTTT
-,-,TRBJ2-3,TRBV20-1,CSARDLEGGPGDTQYF,TGCAGTGCTAGAGATCTCGAGGGGGGGCCCGGAGATACGCAGTATTTT
-,-,TRBJ2-3,TRBV12-3/TRBV12-4,CASSLSQGLSDTQYF,TGTGCCAGCAGTTTAAGTCAGGGGTTGTCAGATACGCAGTATTTT
-,many,TRBJ2-1,TRBV11-1,CASSFGLASPYNEQFF,TGTGCCAGCAGCTTTGGGCTAGCTAGCCCCTACAATGAGCAGTTCTTC
-,few,TRBJ1-2,TRBV7-9,CASSNPSRPDYGYTF,TGTGCCAGCAGCAACCCCAGCAGGCCAGACTATGGCTACACCTTC
TRBD2,-,TRBJ2-7,TRBV12-3/TRBV12-4,CASSLGGKYEQYF,TGTGCCAGCAGTTTGGGGGGGAAGTACGAGCAGTACTTC
-,many,TRBJ2-2,TRBV9,CASRATGGELFF,TGTGCCAGCAGGGCGACAGGCGGGGAGCTGTTTTTT
-,few,TRBJ1-1,TRBV3-1,CASSQEGRQDSEAFF,TGTGCCAGCAGCCAAGAGGGTCGACAGGACTCTGAAGCTTTCTTT
TRBD1,-,TRBJ2-7,TRBV13,CASSSQGAYEQYF,TGTGCCAGCAGCTCACAGGGGGCCTACGAGCAGTACTTC
-,-,TRBJ2-4,TRBV21-1,CASSKRGIRGLAKNIQYF,TGTGCCAGCAGCAAAAGGGGGATTCGAGGGTTAGCCAAAAACATTCAGTACTTC
TRBD1,many,TRBJ1-5,TRBV11-2,CASSSGQGDDQPQHF,TGTGCCAGCAGCTCCGGACAGGGGGATGATCAGCCCCAGCATTTT
-,few,TRBJ2-2,TRBV5-6,CASSLEVRYGTGELFF,TGTGCCAGCAGCTTGGAGGTCCGATACGGGACCGGGGAGCTGTTTTTT
TRBD1,few,TRBJ1-3,TRBV25-1,CASSDSGQGVSSSGNTIYF,TGTGCCAGCAGTGATTCGGGACAGGGAGTCTCGAGCTCTGGAAACACCATATATTTT
TRBD1,-,TRBJ1-1,TRBV20-1,CSARSGQVAFF,TGCAGTGCTAGAAGCGGACAGGTCGCTTTCTTT
-,few,TRBJ2-1,TRBV4-3,CASSQDPGGSGYNEQFF,TGCGCCAGCAGCCAAGATCCAGGGGGGAGCGGATACAATGAGCAGTTCTTC
TRBD1,-,TRBJ1-5,TRBV4-3,CAGSQDWTGGQPRHF,TGCGCCGGCAGCCAAGACTGGACAGGGGGGCAGCCCCGGCATTTT
TRBD1,few,TRBJ2-2,TRBV6-2/TRBV6-3,CASINPGQGANTGELFF,TGTGCCAGCATAAATCCCGGACAGGGGGCGAACACCGGGGAGCTGTTTTTT
TRBD1,-,TRBJ1-2,TRBV11-2,CASSLDRTGHPYGYTF,TGTGCCAGCAGCTTAGATCGGACAGGACACCCCTATGGCTACACCTTC
-,many,TRBJ1-1,TRBV3-1,CASSQAGTEAFF,TGTGCCAGCAGCCAGGCAGGTACTGAAGCTTTCTTT
-,few,TRBJ2-1,TRBV27,CASSGLGQRGSRDEQFF,TGTGCCAGCAGTGGGTTGGGACAGCGGGGCAGCAGAGATGAGCAGTTCTTC
-,few,TRBJ2-7,TRBV11-3,CASSLAASYEQYF,TGTGCCAGCAGCTTAGCGGCGAGCTACGAGCAGTACTTC
TRBD1,-,TRBJ2-7,TRBV5-6,CASRNTGTGFHEQYF,TGTGCCAGCCGCAACACCGGGACAGGGTTCCACGAGCAGTACTTC
TRBD2,-,TRBJ2-3,TRBV28,CASSSRDYLTDTQYF,TGTGCCAGCAGTTCTCGGGACTACCTCACAGATACGCAGTATTTT
-,few,TRBJ1-5,TRBV2,CASTVRGSNQPQHF,TGTGCCAGCACGGTTAGGGGCTCTAATCAGCCCCAGCATTTT
TRBD2,few,TRBJ2-7,TRBV4-1,CASSQETSGNYEQYF,TGCGCCAGCAGCCAAGAAACTAGCGGTAACTACGAGCAGTACTTC
-,few,TRBJ1-2,TRBV7-9,CASSRDGPYGYTF,TGTGCCAGCAGCCGTGATGGACCCTATGGCTACACCTTC